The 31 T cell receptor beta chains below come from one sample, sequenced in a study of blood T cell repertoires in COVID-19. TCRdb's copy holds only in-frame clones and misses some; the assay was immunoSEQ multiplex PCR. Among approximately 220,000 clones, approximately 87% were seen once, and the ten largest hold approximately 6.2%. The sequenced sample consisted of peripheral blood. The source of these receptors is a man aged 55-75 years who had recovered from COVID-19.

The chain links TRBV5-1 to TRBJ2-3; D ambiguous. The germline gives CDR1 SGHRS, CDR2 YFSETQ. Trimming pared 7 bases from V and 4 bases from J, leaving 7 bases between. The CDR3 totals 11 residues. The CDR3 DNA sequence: TGCGCCAGCTCTTCCTCAGATACGCAGTATTTT. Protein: CASSSSDTQYF.

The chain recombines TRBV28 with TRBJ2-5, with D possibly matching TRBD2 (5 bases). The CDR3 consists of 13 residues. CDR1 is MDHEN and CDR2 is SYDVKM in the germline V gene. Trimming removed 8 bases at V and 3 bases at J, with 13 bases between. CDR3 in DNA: TGTGCCAGCGTTGGGAGTGCCAAAGAGACCCAGTACTTC. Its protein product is CASVGSAKETQYF.

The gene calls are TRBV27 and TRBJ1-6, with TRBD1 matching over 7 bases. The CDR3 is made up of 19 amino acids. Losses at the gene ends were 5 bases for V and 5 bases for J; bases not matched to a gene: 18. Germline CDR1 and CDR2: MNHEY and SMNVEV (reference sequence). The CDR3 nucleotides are TGTGCCAGCAGTCCCCTAGGCCGAACAGGGGTAGTCGATAATTCACCCCTCCACTTT. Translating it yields CASSPLGRTGVVDNSPLHF.

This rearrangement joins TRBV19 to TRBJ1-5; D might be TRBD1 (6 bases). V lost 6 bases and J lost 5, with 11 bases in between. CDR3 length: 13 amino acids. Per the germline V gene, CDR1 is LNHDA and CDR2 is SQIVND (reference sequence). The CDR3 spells CASRSQGDQPQHF. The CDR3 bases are TGTGCCAGTAGGTCACAGGGAGATCAGCCCCAGCATTTT.

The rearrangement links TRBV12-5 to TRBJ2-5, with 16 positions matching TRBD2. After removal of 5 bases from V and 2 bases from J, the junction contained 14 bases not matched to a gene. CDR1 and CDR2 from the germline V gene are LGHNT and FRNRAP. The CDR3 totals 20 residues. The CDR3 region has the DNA TGTGCTAGTGGTACCGGGACAGGGGGACTAGCGGGAGGGCCACAAGAGACCCAGTACTTC. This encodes CASGTGTGGLAGGPQETQYF.

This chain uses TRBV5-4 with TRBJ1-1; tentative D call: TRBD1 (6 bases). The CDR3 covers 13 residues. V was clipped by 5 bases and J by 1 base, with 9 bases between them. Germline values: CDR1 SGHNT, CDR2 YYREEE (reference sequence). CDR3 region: CASSPGQNTEAFF. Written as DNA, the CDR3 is TGTGCCAGCAGTCCGGGACAGAACACTGAAGCTTTCTTT.

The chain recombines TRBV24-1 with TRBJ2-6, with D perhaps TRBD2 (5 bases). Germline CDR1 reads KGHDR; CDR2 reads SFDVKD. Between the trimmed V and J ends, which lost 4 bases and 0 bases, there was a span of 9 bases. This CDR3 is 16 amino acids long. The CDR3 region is CATSDTRDSGANVLTF. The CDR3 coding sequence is TGTGCCACCAGTGACACTAGAGACTCTGGGGCCAACGTCCTGACTTTC.

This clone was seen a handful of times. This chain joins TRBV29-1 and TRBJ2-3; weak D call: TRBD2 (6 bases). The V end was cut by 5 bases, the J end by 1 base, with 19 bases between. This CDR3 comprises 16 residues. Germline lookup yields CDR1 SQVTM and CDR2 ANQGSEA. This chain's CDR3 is CSVRLGGLRGTDTQYF. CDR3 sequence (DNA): TGCAGCGTTCGATTGGGAGGTTTGCGGGGCACAGATACGCAGTATTTT.

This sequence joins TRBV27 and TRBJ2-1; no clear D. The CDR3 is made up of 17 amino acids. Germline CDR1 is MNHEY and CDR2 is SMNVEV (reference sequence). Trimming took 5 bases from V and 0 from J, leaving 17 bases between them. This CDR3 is CASSRDLFSSSYNEQFF. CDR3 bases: TGTGCCAGCAGTCGAGACTTGTTCTCGAGCTCCTACAATGAGCAGTTCTTC.

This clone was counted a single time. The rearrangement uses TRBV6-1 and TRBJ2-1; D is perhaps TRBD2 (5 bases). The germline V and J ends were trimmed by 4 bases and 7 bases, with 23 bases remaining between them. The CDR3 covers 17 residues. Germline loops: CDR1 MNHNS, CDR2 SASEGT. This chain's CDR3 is CASSGEGPFYGRNEQFF. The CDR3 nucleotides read TGTGCCAGCAGTGGCGAGGGTCCCTTTTATGGAAGGAATGAGCAGTTCTTC.

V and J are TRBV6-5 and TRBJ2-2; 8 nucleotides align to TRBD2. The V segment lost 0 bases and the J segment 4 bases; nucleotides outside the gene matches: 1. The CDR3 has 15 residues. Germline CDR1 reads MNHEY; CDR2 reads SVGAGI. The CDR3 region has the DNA TGTGCCAGCAGTTACTCAGCGGGAGTCACCGGGGAGCTGTTTTTT. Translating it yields CASSYSAGVTGELFF.

The CDR3, as DNA: TGTGCTGGGGGGCAGGGGGTGGAAGACACCATATATTTT. Its translation: CAGGQGVEDTIYF. The rearrangement links TRBV12-5 to TRBJ1-3, with 7 nucleotides matching TRBD1. Germline CDR1 is LGHNT and CDR2 is FRNRAP. Unmatched junction bases numbered 12, after V lost 11 bases and J lost 8 bases. The CDR3 covers 13 residues.

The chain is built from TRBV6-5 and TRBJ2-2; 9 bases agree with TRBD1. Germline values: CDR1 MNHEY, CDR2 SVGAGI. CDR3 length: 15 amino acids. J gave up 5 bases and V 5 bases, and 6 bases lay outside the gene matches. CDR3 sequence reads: CASSTGQGYTGELFF. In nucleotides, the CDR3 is TGTGCCAGCAGTACGGGACAGGGCTATACCGGGGAGCTGTTTTTT.

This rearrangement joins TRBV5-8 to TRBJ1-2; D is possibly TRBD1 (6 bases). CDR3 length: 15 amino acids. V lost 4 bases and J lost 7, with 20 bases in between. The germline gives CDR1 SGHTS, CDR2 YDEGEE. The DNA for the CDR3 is TGTGCCAGCAGCCCGGCGGGGGGCAGGGGTAGTGGCTACACCTTC. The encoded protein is CASSPAGGRGSGYTF.

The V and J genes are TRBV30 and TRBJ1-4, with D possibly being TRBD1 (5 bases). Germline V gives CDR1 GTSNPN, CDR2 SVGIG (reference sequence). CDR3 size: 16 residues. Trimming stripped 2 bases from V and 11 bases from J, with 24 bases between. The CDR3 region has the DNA TGTGCCTGGAGTTCACACTTGGGGCCCCCCATCGAGAAACTGTTTTTT. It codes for CAWSSHLGPPIEKLFF.

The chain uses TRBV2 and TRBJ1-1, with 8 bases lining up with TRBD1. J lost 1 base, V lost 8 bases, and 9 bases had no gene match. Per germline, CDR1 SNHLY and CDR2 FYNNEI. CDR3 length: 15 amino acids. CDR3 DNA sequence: TGTGCCAGCTCCGCTTCCGGGACAGGGAACACTGAAGCTTTCTTT. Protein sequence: CASSASGTGNTEAFF.

CDR3 sequence (DNA): TGTGCCTGGAGTCCCACCCGGGAGCGGCAGACCCAGTACTTC. Amino acid sequence: CAWSPTRERQTQYF. J is TRBJ2-5 and V is TRBV30, with a weak D call TRBD2 (6 bases). The CDR3 consists of 14 residues. V shed 2 bases and J shed 6 bases, with 16 bases lying between them. The germline V gene has CDR1 GTSNPN and CDR2 SVGIG (reference sequence).

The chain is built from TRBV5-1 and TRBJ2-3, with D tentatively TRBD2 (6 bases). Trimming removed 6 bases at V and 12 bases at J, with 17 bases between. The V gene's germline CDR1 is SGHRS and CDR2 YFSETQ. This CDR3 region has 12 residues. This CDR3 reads CASNLWGESQYF. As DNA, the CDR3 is TGCGCCAGCAACCTCTGGGGGGAGTCCCAGTATTTT.

CDR3 sequence reads: CASSLGGIYEQYF. Here the CDR3 DNA reads TGCGCCAGCAGCTTGGGAGGAATCTACGAGCAGTACTTC. The chain links TRBV5-1 to TRBJ2-7, with D unresolved. V lost 0 bases and J 3 bases, leaving 7 bases between the germline ends. The CDR3 runs 13 residues. In germline, CDR1 is SGHRS, CDR2 YFSETQ. The variable domain in full, completed from reference TRBV5-1 and TRBJ2-7, reads KAGVTQTPRYLIKTRGQQVTLSCSPISGHRSVSWYQQTPGQGLQFLFEYFSETQRNKGNFPGRFSGRQFSNSRSEMNVSTLELGDSALYLCASSLGGIYEQYFGPGTRLTVT.

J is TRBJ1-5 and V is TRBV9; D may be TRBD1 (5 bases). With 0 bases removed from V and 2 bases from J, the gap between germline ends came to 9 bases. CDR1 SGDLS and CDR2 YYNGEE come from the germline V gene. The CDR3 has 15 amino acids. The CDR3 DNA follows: TGTGCCAGCAGCGTAGACGTAGGGGGCAATCAGCCCCAGCATTTT. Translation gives CASSVDVGGNQPQHF.

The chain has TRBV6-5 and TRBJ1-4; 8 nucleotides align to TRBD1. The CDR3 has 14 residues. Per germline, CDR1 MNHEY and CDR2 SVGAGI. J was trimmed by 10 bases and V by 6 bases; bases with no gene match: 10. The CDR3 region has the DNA TGTGCCAGCAGGGACCGGGACAGGCTGGGAAAACTGTTTTTT. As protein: CASRDRDRLGKLFF.

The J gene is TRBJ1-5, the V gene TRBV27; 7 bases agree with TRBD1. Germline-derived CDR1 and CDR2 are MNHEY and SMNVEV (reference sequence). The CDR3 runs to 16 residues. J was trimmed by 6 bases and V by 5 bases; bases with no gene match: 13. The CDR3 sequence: CASSQEVRGGLQPQHF. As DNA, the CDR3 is TGTGCCAGCAGTCAGGAGGTCAGAGGGGGCCTTCAGCCCCAGCATTTT.

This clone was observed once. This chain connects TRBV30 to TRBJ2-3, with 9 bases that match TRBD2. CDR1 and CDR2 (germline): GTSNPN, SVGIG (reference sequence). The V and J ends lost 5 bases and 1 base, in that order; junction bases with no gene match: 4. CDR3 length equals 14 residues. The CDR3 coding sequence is TGTGCCTGGGGCTCTAGCGGGGGCACAGATACGCAGTATTTT. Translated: CAWGSSGGTDTQYF. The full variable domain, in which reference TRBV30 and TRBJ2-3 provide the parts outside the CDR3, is SQTIHQWPATLVQPVGSPLSLECTVEGTSNPNLYWYRQAAGRGLQLLFYSVGIGQISSEVPQNLSASRPQDRQFILSSKKLLLSDSGFYLCAWGSSGGTDTQYFGPGTRLTVL.

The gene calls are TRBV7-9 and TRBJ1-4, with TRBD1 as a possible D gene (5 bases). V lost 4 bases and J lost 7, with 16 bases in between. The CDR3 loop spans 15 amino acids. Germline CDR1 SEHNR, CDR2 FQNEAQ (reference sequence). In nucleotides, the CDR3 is TGTGCCAGCAGCTGGCGACGGGGGATTGTTGAAAAACTGTTTTTT. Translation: CASSWRRGIVEKLFF. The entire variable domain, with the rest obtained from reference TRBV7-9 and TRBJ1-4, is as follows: DTGVSQNPRHKITKRGQNVTFRCDPISEHNRLYWYRQTLGQGPEFLTYFQNEAQLEKSRLLSDRFSAERPKGSFSTLEIQRTEQGDSAMYLCASSWRRGIVEKLFFGSGTQLSVL.

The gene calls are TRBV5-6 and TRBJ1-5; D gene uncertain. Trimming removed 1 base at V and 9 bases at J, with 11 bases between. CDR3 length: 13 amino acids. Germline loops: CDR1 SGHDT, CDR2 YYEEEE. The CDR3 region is CASSLTHTGPQHF. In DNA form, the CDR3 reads TGTGCCAGCAGCTTGACTCATACCGGGCCCCAGCATTTT.

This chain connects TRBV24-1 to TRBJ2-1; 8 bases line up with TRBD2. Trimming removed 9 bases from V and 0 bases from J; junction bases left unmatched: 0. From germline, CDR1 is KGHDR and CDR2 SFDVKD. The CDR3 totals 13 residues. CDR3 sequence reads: CATGTSSYNEQFF. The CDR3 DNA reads TGTGCCACCGGGACTAGCTCCTACAATGAGCAGTTCTTC.

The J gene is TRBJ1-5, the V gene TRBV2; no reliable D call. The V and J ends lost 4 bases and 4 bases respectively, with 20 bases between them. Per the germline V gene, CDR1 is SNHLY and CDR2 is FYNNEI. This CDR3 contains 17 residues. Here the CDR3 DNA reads TGTGCCAGCAGTGGAACTTCTTCGGCAGGATCGAATCAGCCCCAGCATTTT. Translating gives CASSGTSSAGSNQPQHF.

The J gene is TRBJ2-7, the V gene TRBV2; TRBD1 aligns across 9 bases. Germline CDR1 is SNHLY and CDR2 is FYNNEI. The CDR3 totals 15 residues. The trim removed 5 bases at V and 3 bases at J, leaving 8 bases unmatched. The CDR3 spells CASSPYSGQGYEQYF. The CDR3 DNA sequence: TGTGCCAGCAGTCCCTATTCGGGACAGGGCTACGAGCAGTACTTC.

CDR3 amino acids: CASSPSSGNTGELFF. CDR3 DNA sequence: TGTGCCAGCTCACCATCTAGCGGGAACACCGGGGAGCTGTTTTTT. The chain joins TRBV18 to TRBJ2-2; 7 nucleotides match TRBD2. J lost 1 base, V lost 2 bases, and 1 base had no gene match. This CDR3 is built from 15 residues. Germline values: CDR1 KGHSH, CDR2 LQKENI.

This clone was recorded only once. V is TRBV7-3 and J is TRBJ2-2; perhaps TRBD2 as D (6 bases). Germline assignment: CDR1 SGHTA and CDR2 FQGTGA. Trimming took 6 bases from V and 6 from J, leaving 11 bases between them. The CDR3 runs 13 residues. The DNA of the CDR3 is TGTGCCAGCAGATTCGGAGGGTCCGGGGAGCTGTTTTTT. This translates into CASRFGGSGELFF.

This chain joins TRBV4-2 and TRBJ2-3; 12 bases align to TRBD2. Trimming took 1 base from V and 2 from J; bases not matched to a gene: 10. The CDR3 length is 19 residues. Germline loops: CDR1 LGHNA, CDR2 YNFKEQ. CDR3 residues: CASSQVRLAGGHTTDTQYF. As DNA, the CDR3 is TGTGCCAGCAGCCAAGTCCGCCTAGCGGGGGGGCATACCACAGATACGCAGTATTTT.